This T cell receptor beta chain was found in a study of identifying expanded T cells in peripheral blood (dated by TCRdb to 2018 to 2020). About the investigation overall: Technical replicates were generated by sequencing separate aliquots of the same genomic DNA pool, and four replicates were compared pairwise. Summary of the overall study and its limitations: The authors expected that biological variance in healthy repertoires might rise further over much longer intervals, such as months to years. For all healthy donors, the variance in clone template counts between two-week samples rose significantly as total template count increased. Between technical replicates the binomial model flagged about 1.2 differentially abundant clones, whereas over around 2 weeks the binomial model flagged about 16.4 and over approximately four weeks 19 to 20. Across all healthy-donor time intervals, the beta-binomial model significantly lowered both the number of clones called differentially abundant and the false-positive rate.

The immunoSEQ Assay, which uses bias-controlled multiplex PCR amplification of genomic DNA, was used to profile TCRbeta CDR3 regions. The paper's data handling went like this. The absolute abundance of each unique TCRbeta CDR3 region was quantified after sequences were collapsed and filtered. Differential abundance was assessed using a binomial (Fisher-equivalent) model and a beta-binomial model in which time-dependent variance fitted from healthy donors was added. Any clone with fewer than 5 combined templates was excluded, and a clone was called differentially abundant if its Benjamini-Hochberg FDR was below 0.01. Beta-binomial variance was modeled as a function of total template count across the two samples using the form v = (b*log(k)+a)^2. This immuneACCESS table, as held by TCRdb, lists in-frame sequences with V and J called but not all clones. Of the missing ones, under half trace to an unresolved V gene in checked studies; the others have no known cause. V, J and clone size reflect that table, while D and trimming were determined from the DNA. The sample yields about 130,000 clones; approximately 86% were counted once. The ten largest clones represent 8% to 9% of the sample.

No immune events such as infections were documented for the healthy donors during the collection period. Time-dependent variance in a beta-binomial model of T-cell clone differential abundance was calibrated using healthy-donor blood repertoires as a training cohort. The training cohort comprised approximately ten healthy donors, 3 female and 7 male. An age range of roughly 29 to 65 years, with an average of around 42 years, was recorded for the donors. Whole blood, obtained from a commercial supplier, was collected from each healthy donor at three time points spaced roughly 2 weeks apart. Genomic DNA was extracted from unsorted whole blood for immunosequencing. Counted from cysteine to phenylalanine, this CDR3 has 17 amino acids. Of all the DNA, just the CDR3 is kept, 51 bases in frame from base 1. The germline V gene encodes CDR1 SGHTA and CDR2 FQGTGA. V lost 1 base and J lost 6 bases, and the count of bases not matched to a germline gene is 4.

Remarks on this clone: Its antigen remains undetermined. Base-call qualities are not available, and no considerably larger clone is one nucleotide away.

This sequence originates from a person aged 18 to 75 in good health. This chain joins TRBV7-3 to TRBJ2-2, and 14 bases in between align with TRBD2. Sequencing was carried out using blood. The CDR3 amino acid sequence is: CASSLRLAGGSAGELFF. The base sequence is TGTGCCAGCAGCTTAAGACTAGCGGGAGGGAGTGCCGGGGAGCTGTTTTTT.